The source of this T cell receptor beta chain is a study of glioma-infiltrating T cells. Study findings and constraints: Non-neoplastic patients had below-expected tissue-blood divergence, while all gliomas exceeded expectation. Only very few CDR3 sequences appeared in both tissue and blood.

As to this clonotype: Its antigen is currently unknown.

The iRepertoire nested amplicon-rescue multiplex PCR amplified TCR alpha and beta CDR3s from RNA. For one-step reverse transcription and amplification, 100-400 ng of tissue mRNA or PBMC total RNA was used. In TCRdb, the multiplex PCR reads were re-called with MiXCR into one record per CDR3 protein. The sample shows around 97,000 distinct CDR3 sequences, 29% of them seen only once. V shed 6 bases and J 7 bases; nucleotides not matched to a gene: 12. This CDR3 contains 15 residues. The chain joins TRBV12-3 or TRBV12-4 to TRBJ2-1; 7 nucleotides agree with TRBD1. This TCR derives from a human donor with low-grade glioma or glioblastoma, undergoing nonglioma brain surgery, or in good health (not recorded which). Sequencing was done on a sample of glioma tissue, nonneoplastic brain tissue, or PBMCs (not recorded which). In DNA, the CDR3 is TGTGCCAGCAGCTCTACGACAGGGTCAAGGAATGAGCAGTTCTTC. Its translation: CASSSTTGSRNEQFF.